The next 21 T cell receptor beta chains were all read from a single sample in a study of cytotoxic CD8 clonotypes in ibrutinib-treated CLL. Sequencing used immunoSEQ multiplex PCR; TCRdb keeps in-frame clones, though not all of them. The data contain some 200,000 clones, roughly 77% of them singletons. Specimen: PBMCs, collected after 12 months of ibrutinib treatment. All receptors derive from a human donor with chronic lymphocytic leukemia.

CDR3 sequence reads: CASHRGDPGTGHLYGYTF. The DNA for the CDR3 is TGCGCCAGCCACAGGGGCGACCCCGGGACAGGGCACCTCTATGGCTACACCTTC. This rearrangement joins TRBV5-1 to TRBJ1-2, with 9 bases lining up with TRBD1. Looked up from germline, CDR1 is SGHRS and CDR2 is YFSETQ. With 7 bases clipped from V and 4 bases from J, the junction kept 20 bases outside the gene matches. The CDR3 is 18 amino acids.

CDR3 region: CSVSQGAGNEKLFF. As DNA, the CDR3 is TGCAGCGTTTCGCAGGGGGCGGGTAATGAAAAACTGTTTTTT. The rearrangement uses TRBV29-1 and TRBJ1-4; 8 bases align to TRBD1. The CDR3 extends over 14 amino acids. Trimming took 5 bases from V and 4 from J; bases not matched to a gene: 6. Germline V lookup: CDR1 SQVTM, CDR2 ANQGSEA.

This chain connects TRBV30 to TRBJ1-5, with D maybe TRBD1 (6 bases). The CDR3 is 15 amino acids. Between the trimmed V and J ends, which lost 2 bases and 3 bases, there was a span of 14 bases. CDR1 and CDR2 (germline): GTSNPN, SVGIG (reference sequence). The CDR3 region has the DNA TGTGCCTGGAGTTACAGGGAGGGACTCAATCAGCCCCAGCATTTT. It translates to CAWSYREGLNQPQHF.

The J gene is TRBJ2-2, the V gene TRBV5-1; 12 bases are a match to TRBD2. V trimming: 4 bases; J trimming: 5 bases; junction bases outside the gene matches: 9. The CDR3 consists of 17 residues. CDR1 and CDR2 from the germline V gene are SGHRS and YFSETQ. The DNA of the CDR3 is TGCGCCAGCAGCCACAACGCCGGGACTAGCGGGACCGGGGAGCTGTTTTTT. Translating it yields CASSHNAGTSGTGELFF.

This clone was detected a few times. The chain uses TRBV7-6 and TRBJ2-5; D might be TRBD2 (5 bases). V was trimmed by 1 base and J by 9 bases, leaving 9 bases between them. From germline, CDR1 is SGHVS and CDR2 FNYEAQ. The CDR3 loop spans 12 amino acids. The CDR3 nucleotides read TGTGCCAGCAGCTTAGGGACCGGGGCCCAGTACTTC. It is translated as CASSLGTGAQYF. The whole variable domain, remainder taken from reference TRBV7-6 and TRBJ2-5, is GAGVSQSPRYKVTKRGQDVALRCDPISGHVSLYWYRQALGQGPEFLTYFNYEAQQDKSGLPNDRFSAERPEGSISTLTIQRTEQRDSAMYRCASSLGTGAQYFGPGTRLLVL.

About this clone itself: Distinct nucleotide sequences in the sample also encode this CDR3. This sequence joins TRBV5-1 and TRBJ2-2; D remains ambiguous. V was cut by 0 bases and J by 4 bases, with 4 bases left in between. The germline CDR1 and CDR2 sequences are SGHRS and YFSETQ. The CDR3 length is 13 residues. CDR3 DNA sequence: TGCGCCAGCAGCTTGGTCTCCACCGGGGAGCTGTTTTTT. This sequence encodes CASSLVSTGELFF.

The gene calls are TRBV11-2 and TRBJ2-1, with TRBD1 matching 7 bases. V lost 4 bases, J lost 7 bases, and 7 bases stayed unmatched. Germline CDR1 SGHAT, CDR2 FQNNGV. There are 14 residues in the CDR3. The CDR3 nucleotides read TGTGCCAGCAGCTCAGGGGGTGGATGGAATGAGCAGTTCTTC. Translating gives CASSSGGGWNEQFF.

The chain links TRBV7-3 to TRBJ2-7; no clear D. CDR3 length: 12 residues. Germline lookup yields CDR1 SGHTA and CDR2 FQGTGA. The V end was cut by 8 bases, the J end by 6 bases, with 14 bases between. In nucleotides, the CDR3 is TGTGCCAGCTCCTCCCCCCCACGCGAGCAGTACTTC. It is translated as CASSSPPREQYF.

For this clone: The junction shows a germline mismatch at one end, possibly a read error. The gene calls are TRBV10-2 and TRBJ1-1, with D maybe TRBD1 (5 bases). This CDR3 has 15 amino acids. The germline gives CDR1 WSHSY, CDR2 SAAADI. The CDR3 DNA reads TGCGCCACGCGTTTAGCGAGGGGTGAGAACGCTGAAGCTTTCTTT. This encodes CATRLARGENAEAFF.

This chain uses TRBV28 with TRBJ1-5; unclear D gene. Germline CDR1 MDHEN, CDR2 SYDVKM. The germline V and J ends were trimmed by 10 bases and 10 bases, with 20 bases remaining between them. This CDR3 is 13 amino acids long. CDR3 nucleotide sequence: TGTGCCACCCTAACAGCCCCCGCGGCCCCCCAGCATTTT. As protein: CATLTAPAAPQHF.

This chain uses TRBV5-4 with TRBJ2-1; 11 bases fit TRBD2. V lost 4 bases to trimming and J lost 5 bases; unmatched junction nucleotides: 5. This CDR3 spans 15 amino acids. Germline CDR1 is SGHNT and CDR2 is YYREEE (reference sequence). The CDR3 DNA is TGTGCCAGCAGCAAACTAGCGGGGGTCCACAATGAGCAGTTCTTC. It yields the protein CASSKLAGVHNEQFF.

This chain joins TRBV29-1 and TRBJ1-2; D is perhaps TRBD1 (6 bases). V lost 6 bases, J lost 8 bases, and 22 bases lay in between. Germline loops: CDR1 SQVTM, CDR2 ANQGSEA. This CDR3 region has 14 residues. CDR3 nucleotide sequence: TGCAGCGTCCCGAAACAGGGCCCCATCAGGGGCTACACCTTC. Translated: CSVPKQGPIRGYTF.

The chain carries TRBV2 and TRBJ1-1; D gene ambiguous. The CDR3 length is 14 residues. V lost 4 bases to trimming and J lost 0 bases, with 9 bases between them. Germline V gives CDR1 SNHLY, CDR2 FYNNEI. The CDR3 protein is CASSAYTMNTEAFF. The CDR3 DNA is TGTGCCAGCAGTGCGTATACGATGAACACTGAAGCTTTCTTT.

This clone occurred once. The J gene is TRBJ2-7, the V gene TRBV19; 7 bases are shared with TRBD2. The germline V gene encodes CDR1 LNHDA and CDR2 SQIVND (reference sequence). V shed 6 bases and J 2 bases; nucleotides not matched to a gene: 7. The CDR3 is made up of 14 amino acids. Here the CDR3 DNA reads TGTGCCAGTAGACCCAGCGGGGCAACCTACGAGCAGTACTTC. The encoded protein is CASRPSGATYEQYF.

In its sample, this clone was seen once. This sequence joins TRBV4-1 and TRBJ1-1; TRBD1 matches at 7 bases. The junction had 19 bases not matched to a gene; V was cut back by 7 bases and J by 8 bases. CDR1 MGHRA and CDR2 YSYEKL come from the germline V gene. The CDR3 extends over 16 amino acids. The CDR3 here is CASKLEGTVLTSEAFF. The CDR3 nucleotides read TGCGCCAGCAAGCTGGAAGGGACAGTTTTAACGTCGGAAGCTTTCTTT.

The CDR3 DNA reads TGTGCCAGCAGCTTGAGAGGACAATATAATTCACCCCTCCACTTT. It specifies CASSLRGQYNSPLHF. The chain employs TRBV7-3 and TRBJ1-6, with D possibly TRBD1 on 5 matching bases. Trimming stripped 3 bases from V and 4 bases from J, with 10 bases between. The germline CDR1 and CDR2 sequences are SGHTA and FQGTGA. The CDR3 is 15 amino acids.

The rearrangement joins TRBV7-9 to TRBJ2-2; weak D call: TRBD2 (6 bases). This CDR3 region has 15 residues. Trimming cost V 5 bases and J 4 bases, with 14 bases left between them. Germline V lookup: CDR1 SEHNR, CDR2 FQNEAQ (reference sequence). For the CDR3, the DNA is TGTGCCAGCAGCCCCGGGAGCCAGTCCACCGGGGAGCTGTTTTTT. This translates into CASSPGSQSTGELFF.

This clone was picked up a small number of times. The chain carries TRBV28 and TRBJ1-1; no firm D call. CDR1 is MDHEN, CDR2 SYDVKM, per germline. Between the trimmed V and J ends, which lost 3 bases and 3 bases, there was a span of 8 bases. This CDR3 spans 13 amino acids. The CDR3 DNA sequence: TGTGCCAGCAGTTTGGGGAGGGACACTGAAGCTTTCTTT. Its protein product is CASSLGRDTEAFF.

The chain carries TRBV5-1 and TRBJ1-3, with a tentative D call TRBD1 (5 bases). The CDR3 extends over 16 amino acids. The germline gives CDR1 SGHRS, CDR2 YFSETQ. V dropped 0 bases and J dropped 3 bases, with 13 bases sitting between them. CDR3: CASSLAREGLGNTIYF. The CDR3 DNA reads as TGCGCCAGCAGCTTGGCCCGGGAGGGACTTGGAAACACCATATATTTT.

This sequence joins TRBV15 and TRBJ1-2; 7 nucleotides align to TRBD1. The CDR3 extends over 14 amino acids. V dropped 1 base and J dropped 8; count of bases not matched to a gene: 7. Germline CDR1 is LNHNV and CDR2 is YYDKDF (reference sequence). Here the CDR3 reads CATSRGGAGQGYTF. CDR3 nucleotide sequence: TGTGCCACCAGCAGAGGAGGGGCGGGACAGGGCTACACCTTC.

The chain has TRBV7-3 and TRBJ2-1; 8 bases map to TRBD2. The CDR3 runs 17 residues. Germline values: CDR1 SGHTA, CDR2 FQGTGA. The J segment lost 7 bases and the V segment lost 3 bases, leaving 14 bases of the junction unmatched. The CDR3 loop reads CASSFVNLAGGINEQFF. The CDR3 region has the DNA TGTGCCAGCAGCTTCGTCAATTTGGCGGGAGGCATAAATGAGCAGTTCTTC.